The rows below give T cell receptor beta chains drawn from one sample of a study of blood T cell repertoires in COVID-19. Here immunoSEQ multiplex PCR was the method, and the copy in TCRdb shows in-frame clones only, minus some. Of approximately 130,000 clones listed, 81% were seen once; the top ten hold 8% to 9.5%. The sample comprised peripheral blood. These receptors came from a woman aged 60 to 75 with active or convalescent COVID-19. The CDR3 runs from the conserved cysteine through the conserved F or W. A D gene is named only where the DNA matches it firmly. Clone sizes are given selectively: once, few, many, or a class where the clone is expanded.

V	size	J	D	DNA	CDR3
TRBV6-2/TRBV6-3	NA	TRBJ2-1	NA	TGTGCCAGCAGTCCCCCGGTACATGAGCAGTTCTTC	CASSPPVHEQFF
TRBV4-1	NA	TRBJ2-5	TRBD1	TGCGCCAGCAGCCAAATGGACAGGGGTTCGAGGGAGACCCAGTACTTC	CASSQMDRGSRETQYF
TRBV2	NA	TRBJ2-1	NA	TGTGCCAGCAGTGATTCCAGCGGCTACTACAATGAGCAGTTCTTC	CASSDSSGYYNEQFF
TRBV30	NA	TRBJ2-1	TRBD2	TGTGCCTGGATGATGTGGAAGGGGGCTGGACTAGCGGGAGAGGTCTCCTACAATGAGCAGTTCTTC	CAWMMWKGAGLAGEVSYNEQFF
TRBV7-9	NA	TRBJ1-2	TRBD1	TGTGCCAGCAGCGTGACAGGGGTAGGCTATGGCTACACCTTC	CASSVTGVGYGYTF
TRBV6-5	NA	TRBJ1-1	TRBD1	TGTGCCAGCAGTTACGGGACAGGGTACACTGAAGCTTTCTTT	CASSYGTGYTEAFF
TRBV2	NA	TRBJ1-1	NA	TGTGCCAGCAGTGAGGAGGGCCAGAGGAACACTGAAGCTTTCTTT	CASSEEGQRNTEAFF
TRBV29-1	few	TRBJ2-3	NA	TGCAGCGTCGGGAGAGAAGTCGGCACAGATACGCAGTATTTT	CSVGREVGTDTQYF
TRBV7-2	NA	TRBJ2-4	TRBD1	TGTGCCAGCAGCCCAGGGGGTTCCAAAAACATTCAGTACTTC	CASSPGGSKNIQYF
TRBV5-1	NA	TRBJ1-5	NA	TGCGCCAGCAGCTTAGGGACACCAGCGAGCAATCAGCCCCAGCATTTT	CASSLGTPASNQPQHF
TRBV4-1	NA	TRBJ2-1	TRBD2	TGCGCCAGCAGCCAAGGGGGGACTAGGGAACAGTTCTTC	CASSQGGTREQFF
TRBV2	NA	TRBJ1-1	TRBD1	TGTGCCAGCAGTGAAGCGCTTTGGGGACAGGGTGGAGCTTTCTTT	CASSEALWGQGGAFF
TRBV27	NA	TRBJ2-7	NA	TGTGCCAGCAGCCCCTCTTGGGGGGGCCTTACCTACGAGCAGTACTTC	CASSPSWGGLTYEQYF
TRBV21-1	few	TRBJ2-5	NA	TGTGCCAGCAGCAGAGGACTAGCGCTGAGCAGCGAGACCCAGTACTTC	CASSRGLALSSETQYF
TRBV12-2	NA	TRBJ2-3	NA	TGTGCAAGTCGCCCCAGGACTAGCGGGGCGCCCACAGATACGCAGTATTTT	CASRPRTSGAPTDTQYF
TRBV6-2/TRBV6-3	once	TRBJ2-4	NA	TGTGCCAGCAGCCTTATCCTTTCAAACATTCAGTACTTC	CASSLILSNIQYF
TRBV11-2	NA	TRBJ2-1	NA	TGTGCCAGTAAAATATCGGGGGATCGGCTCTCCAATGAGCAGTTCTTC	CASKISGDRLSNEQFF
TRBV6-5	NA	TRBJ1-2	TRBD1	TGTGCCAGCAGTCAGGGGGTCTATGGCTACACCTTC	CASSQGVYGYTF
TRBV9	NA	TRBJ2-7	NA	TGTGCCAGCAGCCCCGCACTTGCGGGACGGACCTACGAGCAGTACTTC	CASSPALAGRTYEQYF
TRBV28	NA	TRBJ1-1	NA	TGTGCCAGCAGTTGGGGACATATGAACACTGAAGCTTTCTTT	CASSWGHMNTEAFF
TRBV19	NA	TRBJ1-6	NA	TGTGCCAGTAACACGGGAAGGGAAGTGACACCCCTCCACTTT	CASNTGREVTPLHF
TRBV5-1	NA	TRBJ2-2	NA	TGCGCCAGCAGCTTGGTAGACTACGGAGGCACCGGGGAGCTGTTTTTT	CASSLVDYGGTGELFF
TRBV2	NA	TRBJ2-3	TRBD2	TGTGCCAGCGGGCTAGCGGACACAGATACGCAGTATTTT	CASGLADTDTQYF
TRBV4-1	once	TRBJ1-1	NA	TGCGCCAGCAGCCTTAGAGGAAGTGGTGAAGCTTTCTTT	CASSLRGSGEAFF